The clone carrying this T cell receptor (beta chain) showed up many times. The read ends 3 residues before the CDR3 terminus; that terminus is restored from the germline J gene. This entry is derived from a study of T cell clonality in common variable immunodeficiency. Libraries were prepared by immunoSEQ multiplex PCR; TCRdb keeps only in-frame clonotypes and omits some of them. There are more than 65,000 clones in the sample, none observed a single time. V lost 3 bases to trimming and J lost 5 bases, with 16 bases between them. CDR1 DFQATT and CDR2 SNEGSKA come from the germline V gene (reference sequence). The CDR3 runs 15 residues.

This sequence originates from a person between 18 and 75 years old in good health. V usage is TRBV20-1 and J usage is TRBJ1-4; no clear D. Source material: peripheral blood mononuclear cells. Partial CDR3 DNA: TGCAGTGCTAGCTCGGGTGCCCCTATGAATGAAAAA. This encodes CSASSGAPMNEK. The entire CDR3 sequence reads CSASSGAPMNEKLFF.